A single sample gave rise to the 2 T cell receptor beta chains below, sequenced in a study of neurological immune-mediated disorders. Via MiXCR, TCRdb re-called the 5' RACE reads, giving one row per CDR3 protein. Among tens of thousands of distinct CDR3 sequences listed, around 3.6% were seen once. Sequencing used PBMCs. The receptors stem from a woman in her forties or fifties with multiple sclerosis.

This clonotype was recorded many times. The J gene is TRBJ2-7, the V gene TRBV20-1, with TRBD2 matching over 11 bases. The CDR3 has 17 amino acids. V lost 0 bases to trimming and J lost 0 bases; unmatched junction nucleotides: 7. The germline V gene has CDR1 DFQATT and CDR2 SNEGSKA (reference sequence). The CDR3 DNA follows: TGCAGTGCTAGAGATTGGGCTAGCGGGGGGAGCTCCTACGAGCAGTACTTC. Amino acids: CSARDWASGGSSYEQYF.

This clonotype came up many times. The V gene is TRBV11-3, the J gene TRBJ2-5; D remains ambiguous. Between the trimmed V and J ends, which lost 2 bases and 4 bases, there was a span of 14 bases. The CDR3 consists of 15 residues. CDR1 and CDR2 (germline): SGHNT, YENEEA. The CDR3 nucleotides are TGTGCCAGCAGCTTACGTGGTCGGCTAGGAGAGACCCAGTACTTC. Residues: CASSLRGRLGETQYF.